The 21 T cell receptor beta chains below were found in one sample sequenced in a study of Ad26.COV2.S vaccination and SARS-CoV-2 variants. TCRdb keeps only in-frame clones here, not all; method: immunoSEQ multiplex PCR. The profile shows roughly 380,000 clones, just over 90% of them singletons. The specimen was peripheral blood, collected after recovery from COVID-19. Source of these receptors: a human donor who had recovered from COVID-19.

The chain couples TRBV25-1 to TRBJ1-2; D remains unclear. Germline CDR1 MGHDK, CDR2 SYGVNS. Trimming pared 6 bases from V and 1 base from J, leaving 12 bases between. This CDR3 has 14 amino acids. The CDR3 spells CASSRGADNYGYTF. The DNA for the CDR3 is TGTGCCAGCAGCCGCGGAGCGGATAACTATGGCTACACCTTC.

The chain uses TRBV9 and TRBJ1-6, with 10 bases matching TRBD1. The CDR3 consists of 17 residues. Germline V gene sequence: CDR1 SGDLS, CDR2 YYNGEE. The V gene end was trimmed by 0 bases and the J gene end by 0 bases; junction bases not matched to a gene: 0. The CDR3 loop reads CASSVGDRGSYNSPLHF. The DNA of the CDR3 is TGTGCCAGCAGCGTAGGGGACAGGGGCTCCTATAATTCACCCCTCCACTTT. Drawing the rest from reference TRBV9 and TRBJ1-6, the complete variable domain is DSGVTQTPKHLITATGQRVTLRCSPRSGDLSVYWYQQSLDQGLQFLIQYYNGEERAKGNILERFSAQQFPDLHSELNLSSLELGDSALYFCASSVGDRGSYNSPLHFGNGTRLTVT.

The chain has TRBV6-5 and TRBJ1-5, with 11 nucleotides matching TRBD1. The trim removed 6 bases at V and 3 bases at J, leaving 4 bases unmatched. The CDR3 contains 15 residues. The germline V gene encodes CDR1 MNHEY and CDR2 SVGAGI. The CDR3 DNA reads TGTGCCAGCAGGAGGGACAGGGGGAACAATCAGCCCCAGCATTTT. It specifies CASRRDRGNNQPQHF.

The genes are TRBV14 and TRBJ1-1, with D hard to call. Trimming took off 3 bases at V and 4 bases at J, with 15 bases between the two ends. Germline V gene sequence: CDR1 SGHDN, CDR2 FVKESK. The CDR3 has 15 amino acids. In DNA, the CDR3 is TGTGCCAGCAGCCATAACTCCGGGGTCTTCACTGAAGCTTTCTTT. Its translation: CASSHNSGVFTEAFF.

V and J are TRBV5-1 and TRBJ1-2, with 7 bases fitting TRBD1. CDR1 and CDR2 (germline): SGHRS, YFSETQ. Trimming at V came to 1 base and at J to 8 bases, leaving 11 bases not matched to a gene. This CDR3 has 15 amino acids. CDR3 sequence: CASSLQARQGDGYTF. CDR3 coding DNA: TGCGCCAGCAGCTTGCAGGCTCGACAGGGAGACGGCTACACCTTC.

This chain joins TRBV3-1 (or the pseudogene TRBV3-2) and TRBJ1-1, with a possible D match to TRBD1 (6 bases). The V gene's germline CDR1 is LGHDT and CDR2 YNNKEL (reference sequence). The CDR3 contains 15 residues. The germline V and J ends were trimmed by 0 bases and 5 bases, with 13 bases remaining between them. The CDR3 loop reads CASSQDSRGYTEAFF. In nucleotides, the CDR3 is TGTGCCAGCAGCCAAGATTCCAGGGGATATACTGAAGCTTTCTTT.

The V gene is TRBV5-1, the J gene TRBJ2-5; possibly TRBD1 for D (6 bases). Trimming removed 3 bases from V and 4 bases from J, with 10 bases in between. The CDR3 sequence is 13 residues long. Germline V gene sequence: CDR1 SGHRS, CDR2 YFSETQ. CDR3 bases: TGCGCCAGCAGCTCGGGACACCGAGAGACCCAGTACTTC. Protein sequence: CASSSGHRETQYF.

The V call is TRBV5-4, the J call TRBJ1-2; D is unresolved. CDR1 is SGHNT and CDR2 is YYREEE in the germline V gene (reference sequence). This CDR3 contains 14 residues. V was clipped by 0 bases and J by 0 bases, with 6 bases between them. CDR3 DNA: TGTGCCAGCAGCTTGGAACAGACTAACTATGGCTACACCTTC. Its protein is CASSLEQTNYGYTF.

The V gene is TRBV7-9, the J gene TRBJ1-2; 7 bases align to TRBD1. V was clipped by 3 bases and J by 7 bases; unmatched bases: 11. The CDR3 is made up of 15 amino acids. The germline gives CDR1 SEHNR, CDR2 FQNEAQ (reference sequence). The DNA of the CDR3 is TGTGCCAGCAGCTTCGGAGGGGGCGCCCCGTTTGGCTACACCTTC. Its protein is CASSFGGGAPFGYTF.

This chain uses TRBV27 with TRBJ2-1; no clear D gene. The CDR3 is made up of 11 amino acids. With 10 bases removed from V and 9 bases from J, the gap between germline ends came to 13 bases. Germline lookup yields CDR1 MNHEY and CDR2 SMNVEV (reference sequence). The CDR3 protein is CATLTGAEQFF. CDR3 nucleotide sequence: TGTGCCACCCTAACCGGCGCTGAGCAGTTCTTC.

The chain is built from TRBV12-5 and TRBJ1-4, with D hard to call. Trimming left V 5 bases short and J 14 bases short, with 15 bases between. The CDR3 runs 12 residues. Per the germline V gene, CDR1 is LGHNT and CDR2 is FRNRAP. CDR3 coding DNA: TGTGCTAGTGGTCCCCTGTTAGTTGGGCTGTTTTTT. It encodes CASGPLLVGLFF.

J is TRBJ1-1 and V is TRBV5-6; TRBD1 matches at 9 bases. V shed 0 bases, J shed 3 bases, and the junction held 9 bases outside the gene matches. The germline V gene has CDR1 SGHDT and CDR2 YYEEEE. The CDR3 extends over 17 amino acids. The CDR3 coding sequence is TGTGCCAGCAGCTTGGAGGGGACAGGGAGGGTTTACACTGAAGCTTTCTTT. Protein sequence: CASSLEGTGRVYTEAFF.

V usage is TRBV4-3 and J usage is TRBJ2-1; 13 positions agree with TRBD2. The CDR3 runs to 18 residues. V lost 0 bases and J lost 10; bases outside the gene matches: 12. CDR1 is LGHNA, CDR2 YSLEER, per germline. The CDR3 region has the DNA TGCGCCAGCAGCCAAGATTGGGGGACTAGCGGGGCGAATGAGGAGCAGTTCTTC. Encoded protein: CASSQDWGTSGANEEQFF.

Note on this clone: The junction departs from germline at one end; a sequencing error may be responsible. The chain links TRBV7-7 to TRBJ2-1; 9 bases are a match to TRBD1. The CDR3 runs 15 residues. Germline lookup yields CDR1 SSHAT and CDR2 FNYEAQ (reference sequence). The DNA of the CDR3 is TGTGCTAGCAGCCCCGGACAGGGGACCTACAATGAGCAGTTCTTC. Its protein is CASSPGQGTYNEQFF.

The chain employs TRBV7-9 and TRBJ1-4; 8 nucleotides match TRBD1. The ends lost 5 bases at V and 3 bases at J; junction bases unmatched: 11. Per the germline V gene, CDR1 is SEHNR and CDR2 is FQNEAQ (reference sequence). The CDR3 is made up of 17 amino acids. The CDR3 DNA is TGTGCCAGCAGCATGGGGACAGGCGGCGGGGCTAATGAAAAACTGTTTTTT. Translated, it gives CASSMGTGGGANEKLFF.

The chain combines TRBV19 with TRBJ2-7; no reliable D call. V was shortened by 2 bases and J by 6 bases, with 5 bases between the two germline ends. There are 11 residues in the CDR3. Germline assignment: CDR1 LNHDA and CDR2 SQIVND (reference sequence). The CDR3 region has the DNA TGTGCCAGTAGTATAAATCGCGAGCAGTACTTC. It encodes CASSINREQYF.

A single count supports this clone. V usage is TRBV4-1 and J usage is TRBJ2-1; D is undetermined. Trimming took 0 bases from V and 2 from J, leaving 11 bases between them. This CDR3 comprises 16 residues. CDR1 is MGHRA, CDR2 YSYEKL, per germline. The CDR3 DNA follows: TGCGCCAGCAGCCAAGAACCCACGATAGCCTACAATGAGCAGTTCTTC. It is translated as CASSQEPTIAYNEQFF.

The chain joins TRBV28 to TRBJ2-6; 12 bases are shared with TRBD1. Trimming took 1 base from V and 3 from J; bases not matched to a gene: 4. This CDR3 region has 18 residues. Germline CDR1 is MDHEN and CDR2 is SYDVKM. The CDR3 bases are TGTGCCAGCAGTTTATCGGGACAGGGGGCCTTTGGGGCCAACGTCCTGACTTTC. Residues: CASSLSGQGAFGANVLTF.

The V call is TRBV12-3 or TRBV12-4, the J call TRBJ1-1, with unresolved D. Trimming stripped 6 bases from V and 1 base from J, with 9 bases between. This CDR3 comprises 13 residues. As DNA, the CDR3 is TGTGCCAGCAGCCGGAGAGGGAACACTGAAGCTTTCTTT. It translates to CASSRRGNTEAFF.

This chain's CDR3 is CASSSDRGRPQHF. For the CDR3, the DNA is TGTGCCAGCAGCTCTGACAGAGGGCGGCCCCAGCATTTT. J is TRBJ1-5 and V is TRBV7-2; D perhaps matches TRBD1 (5 bases). The CDR3 consists of 13 residues. The germline CDR1 and CDR2 sequences are SGHTA and FQGNSA. Trimming left V 4 bases short and J 9 bases short, with 13 bases between.

This chain links TRBV10-1 with TRBJ2-1; 8 bases fit TRBD2. The CDR3 consists of 15 residues. V lost 4 bases to trimming and J lost 4 bases; unmatched junction nucleotides: 6. CDR1 WNHNN and CDR2 SYGVQD come from the germline V gene (reference sequence). CDR3 amino acids: CASSVVAGPYNEQFF. The CDR3 DNA is TGCGCCAGCAGTGTGGTAGCGGGGCCTTACAATGAGCAGTTCTTC.